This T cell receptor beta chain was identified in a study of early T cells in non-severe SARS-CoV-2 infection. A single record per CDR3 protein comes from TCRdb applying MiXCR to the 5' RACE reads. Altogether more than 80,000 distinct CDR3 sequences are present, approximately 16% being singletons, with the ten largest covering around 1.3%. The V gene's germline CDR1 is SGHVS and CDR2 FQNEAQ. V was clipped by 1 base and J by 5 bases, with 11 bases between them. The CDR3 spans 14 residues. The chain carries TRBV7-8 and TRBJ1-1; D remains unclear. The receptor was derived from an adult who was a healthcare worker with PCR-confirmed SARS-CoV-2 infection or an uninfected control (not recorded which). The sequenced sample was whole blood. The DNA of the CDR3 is TGTGCCAGCAGCTTAGGCCACGATCAAACTGAAGCTTTCTTT. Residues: CASSLGHDQTEAFF.